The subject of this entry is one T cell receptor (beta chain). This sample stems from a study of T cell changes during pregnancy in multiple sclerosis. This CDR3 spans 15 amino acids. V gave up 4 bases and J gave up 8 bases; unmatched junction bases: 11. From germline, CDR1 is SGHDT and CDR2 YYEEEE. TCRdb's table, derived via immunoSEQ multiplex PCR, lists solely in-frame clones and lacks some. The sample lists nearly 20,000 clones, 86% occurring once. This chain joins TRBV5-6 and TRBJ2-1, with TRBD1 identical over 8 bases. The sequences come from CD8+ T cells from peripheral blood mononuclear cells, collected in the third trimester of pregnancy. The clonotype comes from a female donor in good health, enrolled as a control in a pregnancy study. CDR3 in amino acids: CASSIGTGTSDEQFF. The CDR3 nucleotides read TGTGCCAGCAGCATAGGGACAGGCACCTCTGATGAGCAGTTCTTC.